The 10 T cell receptor beta chains in this list originate from one sample, sequenced in a study of OX40 agonist ivuxolimab in advanced cancers. Generated by immunoSEQ multiplex PCR, the TCRdb table keeps only in-frame clones and is missing some. This repertoire shows about 26,000 clones, roughly 80% found once; its top ten account for more than 10%. This specimen was CD4+ or CD8+ T cells sorted from blood, taken in a trial of the OX40 agonist ivuxolimab. Receptor source: an adult with an advanced solid tumor such as melanoma, head and neck, liver or kidney cancer.

The chain combines TRBV27 with TRBJ1-2, with D possibly matching TRBD1 (5 bases). V was clipped by 6 bases and J by 6 bases, with 26 bases between them. The CDR3 covers 17 residues. CDR1 is MNHEY and CDR2 is SMNVEV in the germline V gene (reference sequence). In DNA form, the CDR3 reads TGTGCCAGCAGGTCCGACACCTCGGTCCGCGGGGGTAATGGCTACACCTTC. Protein product: CASRSDTSVRGGNGYTF.

The chain carries TRBV27 and TRBJ2-7, with 11 nucleotides matching TRBD1. Germline CDR1 MNHEY, CDR2 SMNVEV (reference sequence). Unmatched junction bases numbered 4, after V lost 4 bases and J lost 5 bases. CDR3 size: 14 residues. As DNA, the CDR3 is TGTGCCAGCAGTTACCGGACAGGGGGCAACGAGCAGTACTTC. Translated, it gives CASSYRTGGNEQYF.

This clone occurred a few times. The chain has TRBV27 and TRBJ1-1, with D perhaps TRBD1 (5 bases). Trimming removed 0 bases from V and 3 bases from J, with 14 bases in between. Germline loops: CDR1 MNHEY, CDR2 SMNVEV (reference sequence). The CDR3 has 16 amino acids. Here the CDR3 reads CASSLSMSGRDTEAFF. The CDR3 region has the DNA TGTGCCAGCAGTTTATCGATGTCGGGCAGGGACACTGAAGCTTTCTTT.

The chain has TRBV27 and TRBJ1-4; a possible D gene is TRBD1 (6 bases). The CDR3 is 14 amino acids. V was cut by 6 bases and J by 8 bases, with 16 bases left in between. From germline, CDR1 is MNHEY and CDR2 SMNVEV (reference sequence). In nucleotides, the CDR3 is TGTGCCAGCAGCCCCCTGGGGGCAGGGGAAAAACTGTTTTTT. This gives the protein CASSPLGAGEKLFF.

The chain has TRBV6-5 and TRBJ2-4; TRBD2 might be the D (7 bases). The V gene's germline CDR1 is MNHEY and CDR2 SVGAGI. The CDR3 loop spans 16 amino acids. V was trimmed by 2 bases and J by 8 bases, leaving 19 bases between them. CDR3 bases: TGTGCCAGCAGTTACATGGGGGGCGGGGGTTCGGACATTCAGTACTTC. Encoded protein: CASSYMGGGGSDIQYF.

A word on this clone: Compared with germline, one end of the junction differs, possibly owing to a read error. The rearrangement uses TRBV6-4 and TRBJ1-2; a possible D gene is TRBD1 (6 bases). This CDR3 region has 13 residues. Germline V gene sequence: CDR1 MRHNA, CDR2 SNTAGT. CDR3 DNA sequence: TGTGCCGGCAGTGAACGAACAGGGAGAGGCTACACCTTC. Residues: CAGSERTGRGYTF.

J is TRBJ2-3 and V is TRBV2; D possibly corresponds to TRBD2 (6 bases). The germline CDR1 and CDR2 sequences are SNHLY and FYNNEI. V lost 6 bases and J 2 bases, leaving 15 bases between the germline ends. This CDR3 spans 15 amino acids. CDR3 loop: CASSLGTSNTDTQYF. Here the CDR3 DNA reads TGTGCCAGCAGCCTCGGGACTTCTAACACAGATACGCAGTATTTT. The complete variable domain, with remaining parts taken from reference TRBV2 and TRBJ2-3, reads EPEVTQTPSHQVTQMGQEVILRCVPISNHLYFYWYRQILGQKVEFLVSFYNNEISEKSEIFDDQFSVERPDGSNFTLKIRSTKLEDSAMYFCASSLGTSNTDTQYFGPGTRLTVL.

The V and J genes are TRBV7-9 and TRBJ2-1; D is possibly TRBD1 (5 bases). CDR3 length: 15 residues. The V gene lost 4 bases and the J gene lost 1 base, with 11 bases spanning the gap. Germline-derived CDR1 and CDR2 are SEHNR and FQNEAQ (reference sequence). CDR3 protein: CASSYFQGSYNEQFF. Here the CDR3 DNA reads TGTGCCAGCAGCTACTTTCAGGGTTCCTACAATGAGCAGTTCTTC.

This clone is deemed medium-sized. The chain couples TRBV25-1 to TRBJ1-1; no firm D call. There are 14 residues in the CDR3. The V end lost 3 bases, the J end lost 7 bases, and 15 bases lay between the germline ends. Germline-derived CDR1 and CDR2 are MGHDK and SYGVNS. CDR3 coding DNA: TGTGCCAGCAGTGAGTGGTCGGCAGGCCGTGAAGCTTTCTTT. This codes for CASSEWSAGREAFF.

This sequence joins TRBV19 and TRBJ1-1, with D perhaps TRBD1 (5 bases). The germline V gene has CDR1 LNHDA and CDR2 SQIVND (reference sequence). The CDR3 loop spans 14 amino acids. Trimming pared 4 bases from V and 1 base from J, leaving 10 bases between. The CDR3 region is CASSTGTANTEAFF. CDR3 DNA sequence: TGTGCCAGTAGTACCGGGACGGCGAACACTGAAGCTTTCTTT.